This entry lists 19 T cell receptor beta chains sequenced from one sample in a study of blood T cell repertoires in COVID-19. Measured with immunoSEQ multiplex PCR; TCRdb has only the in-frame clones, and not every one. Altogether about 260,000 clones are present, roughly 84% being singletons, with the ten largest covering around 4%. Material for sequencing was peripheral blood. These receptor sequences come from a man aged 60-69 years with acute or convalescent COVID-19.

V gene TRBV7-8 combines with J gene TRBJ2-6; unclear D gene. In germline, CDR1 is SGHVS, CDR2 FQNEAQ. The CDR3 is 16 amino acids. Trimming cost V 4 bases and J 0 bases, with 10 bases left between them. The CDR3 spells CASSSPRLSGANVLTF. CDR3 nucleotides: TGTGCCAGCAGCTCCCCCCGTCTCTCTGGGGCCAACGTCCTGACTTTC.

The J gene is TRBJ1-2, the V gene TRBV5-6; the D is unclear. CDR3 length equals 12 residues. Germline V gives CDR1 SGHDT, CDR2 YYEEEE. Trimming removed 0 bases at V and 8 bases at J, with 8 bases between. The CDR3 DNA reads TGTGCCAGCAGCTTGGGCTACAGAGGCTACACCTTC. Protein sequence: CASSLGYRGYTF.

This chain joins TRBV28 and TRBJ1-4; 7 nucleotides match TRBD1. CDR3 length: 16 amino acids. Germline CDR1 is MDHEN and CDR2 is SYDVKM. Unmatched junction bases numbered 4, after V lost 3 bases and J lost 0 bases. The CDR3 reads CASSFRQGATNEKLFF. In DNA, the CDR3 is TGTGCCAGCAGTTTCCGACAGGGTGCAACTAATGAAAAACTGTTTTTT.

The genes are TRBV5-1 and TRBJ2-7, with 7 bases that match TRBD2. The CDR3 contains 16 residues. The junction had 6 bases not matched to a gene; V was cut back by 0 bases and J by 0 bases. Per the germline V gene, CDR1 is SGHRS and CDR2 is YFSETQ. CDR3 coding DNA: TGCGCCAGCAGCTTGGCCGGCGGGAGCCTCTCCTACGAGCAGTACTTC. This sequence encodes CASSLAGGSLSYEQYF.

The rearrangement uses TRBV29-1 and TRBJ2-1, with TRBD2 matching 11 bases. With V trimmed by 4 bases and J by 0 bases, 8 bases remained unmatched. The CDR3 is 17 residues long. The germline V gene has CDR1 SQVTM and CDR2 ANQGSEA. Written as DNA, the CDR3 is TGCAGCGTTGGGGCGACTAGCGGGGCCCTCTCCTACAATGAGCAGTTCTTC. Protein: CSVGATSGALSYNEQFF.

V is TRBV6-2 or TRBV6-3 and J is TRBJ1-6; D gene ambiguous. The V and J ends lost 2 bases and 10 bases respectively, with 12 bases between them. CDR1 and CDR2 from the germline V gene are MNHEY and SVGEGT. CDR3 size: 14 residues. The CDR3 nucleotides read TGTGCCAGCAGTTACGCGGGTGAGAAATCACCCCTCCACTTT. It codes for CASSYAGEKSPLHF.

The V and J genes are TRBV2 and TRBJ1-2; perhaps TRBD1 as D (5 bases). Germline V lookup: CDR1 SNHLY, CDR2 FYNNEI. CDR3 size: 14 residues. V was pared by 2 bases and J by 4 bases, with 11 bases between. The chain's CDR3 is CASSEIGVVYGYTF. The CDR3 DNA reads TGTGCCAGCAGTGAAATAGGGGTGGTCTATGGCTACACCTTC.

The chain joins TRBV2 to TRBJ2-3; TRBD2 agrees at 7 bases. Germline CDR1 is SNHLY and CDR2 is FYNNEI. V lost 8 bases, J lost 2 bases, and 13 bases stayed unmatched. The CDR3 runs to 16 residues. The CDR3 spells CASGPGGSGYTDTQYF. For the CDR3, the DNA is TGTGCCAGCGGCCCGGGGGGTAGCGGTTACACAGATACGCAGTATTTT.

V usage is TRBV10-2 and J usage is TRBJ2-7, with TRBD2 matching over 15 bases. Unmatched junction bases numbered 6, after V lost 6 bases and J lost 3 bases. Per germline, CDR1 WSHSY and CDR2 SAAADI. CDR3 length equals 16 residues. The CDR3 region is CASRGGLAGGFYEQYF. The CDR3 DNA follows: TGCGCCAGCAGGGGGGGACTAGCGGGAGGCTTCTACGAGCAGTACTTC.

This clone was observed a handful of times. V and J are TRBV7-9 and TRBJ1-2; 7 bases are a match to TRBD1. From germline, CDR1 is SEHNR and CDR2 FQNEAQ (reference sequence). J was trimmed by 7 bases and V by 5 bases; bases with no gene match: 10. CDR3 size: 14 residues. The CDR3 nucleotides are TGTGCCAGCAGCCGGGCGGACAGGATAGTTGGCTACACCTTC. Translating it yields CASSRADRIVGYTF.

Here the CDR3 reads CASKVTGPYEQYF. The CDR3 DNA follows: TGTGCCAGCAAGGTCACAGGCCCCTACGAGCAGTACTTC. The chain joins TRBV6-5 to TRBJ2-7, with D possibly matching TRBD1 (5 bases). The germline V gene encodes CDR1 MNHEY and CDR2 SVGAGI. The CDR3 loop spans 13 amino acids. The V end lost 7 bases, the J end lost 2 bases, and 12 bases lay between the germline ends.

The rearrangement uses TRBV7-9 and TRBJ2-7, with 8 bases matching TRBD1. V lost 1 base to trimming and J lost 2 bases; unmatched junction nucleotides: 7. CDR3 length equals 16 residues. Germline-derived CDR1 and CDR2 are SEHNR and FQNEAQ (reference sequence). CDR3 protein: CASSLEGNRGAYEQYF. The CDR3 DNA sequence: TGTGCCAGCAGCTTAGAAGGGAACAGGGGGGCCTACGAGCAGTACTTC.

Comments on this clone: One end of the junction fails to match germline, which may point to a read error. This chain links TRBV7-7 with TRBJ2-5; 9 bases agree with TRBD2. The germline gives CDR1 SSHAT, CDR2 FNYEAQ (reference sequence). The CDR3 length is 16 residues. Written as DNA, the CDR3 is TGTGCTAGCAGCCTAATTGCGGGGGGGGCCTTGGAGACCCAGTACTTC. Residues: CASSLIAGGALETQYF.

V usage is TRBV9 and J usage is TRBJ2-1; D uncertain. The germline V and J ends were trimmed by 4 bases and 2 bases, with 16 bases remaining between them. There are 16 residues in the CDR3. CDR1 SGDLS and CDR2 YYNGEE come from the germline V gene. The CDR3, as DNA: TGTGCCAGCAGCCCGAGCTCTGGCGGTGCCTACAATGAGCAGTTCTTC. Translating gives CASSPSSGGAYNEQFF.

This clone turned up a few times. The J gene is TRBJ2-7, the V gene TRBV3-1 (or the pseudogene TRBV3-2); perhaps TRBD1 as D (6 bases). The germline CDR1 and CDR2 sequences are LGHDT and YNNKEL (reference sequence). V gave up 4 bases and J gave up 4 bases, with 17 bases separating them. This CDR3 contains 15 residues. The CDR3, as DNA: TGTGCCAGCAGCCGGGTACAGGGAAAAGGATACGAGCAGTACTTC. Residues: CASSRVQGKGYEQYF.

The genes are TRBV3-1 (or the pseudogene TRBV3-2) and TRBJ2-7; 9 positions agree with TRBD2. Germline CDR1 LGHDT, CDR2 YNNKEL (reference sequence). There are 16 residues in the CDR3. V lost 4 bases to trimming and J lost 0 bases; unmatched junction nucleotides: 7. The CDR3 reads CASSPIGGRASYEQYF. The CDR3 nucleotides are TGTGCCAGCAGCCCGATTGGCGGGAGGGCCTCCTACGAGCAGTACTTC.

The chain joins TRBV27 to TRBJ2-7; possibly TRBD1 for D (6 bases). The CDR3 is 18 amino acids. V lost 3 bases and J 0 bases, leaving 21 bases between the germline ends. Germline V gene sequence: CDR1 MNHEY, CDR2 SMNVEV (reference sequence). The CDR3 coding sequence is TGTGCCAGCAGTTTCAGGCCTTCCCCCACAGGGAGCTCCTACGAGCAGTACTTC. This translates into CASSFRPSPTGSSYEQYF.

The genes are TRBV28 and TRBJ2-3; D ambiguous. The CDR3 sequence is 14 residues long. V dropped 4 bases and J dropped 6 bases, with 14 bases sitting between them. Per the germline V gene, CDR1 is MDHEN and CDR2 is SYDVKM. DNA for the CDR3: TGTGCCAGCAGTTCCCCCCCCCTAAGCGATACGCAGTATTTT. Its translation: CASSSPPLSDTQYF.

The DNA for the CDR3 is TGTGCCAGCAGCGCGAGCGGGGGGGGAGAGACCCAGTACTTC. Its translation is CASSASGGGETQYF. The chain employs TRBV11-3 and TRBJ2-5; 10 bases match TRBD2. The ends lost 5 bases at V and 4 bases at J; junction bases unmatched: 4. The CDR3 length is 14 residues. Germline loops: CDR1 SGHNT, CDR2 YENEEA.